This record looks at one TCR beta chain sequence and its context. No cognate antigen has been identified for it. One base away there is no much larger clone; base qualities are not given. The CDR3 goes from the cysteine to the phenylalanine over 16 residues. The kept DNA is CDR3 alone, 48 bases in frame from the first base. The V end gives up 4 bases and the J end 10 bases, leaving 13 bases in the junction not matched to a gene. Reading the germline V gene gives CDR1 KGHDR and CDR2 SFDVKD. This record comes from a study of blood T cell repertoires in COVID-19 (TCRdb year 2020). Study-wide context: The collaborator samples originated in the United States, Italy and Spain and spanned the acute and convalescent phases of COVID-19. Where available, HLA class I and class II types were taken from metadata supplied by the sample provider and were not determined by assay-based typing. The material from the prospective study consisted of cDNA or gDNA derived from T cells, B-cell-depleted T cells, or PBMCs. The samples were drawn from two sources: the first 160 participants of the ongoing ImmuneRACE study, and some 1,300 subjects contributed by 6 global collaborators. A de-identified subject ID, COVID-19 status, age in years and sex were almost always included in the sample metadata. The dataset comprised deeply sampled blood TCRbeta repertoires from subjects exposed to, actively infected with, or recovered from COVID-19. The repertoires were made available in a free public database intended to serve as a resource for research on the immune response to SARS-CoV-2.

Summary of the overall study and its limitations: The quantity of clinical and demographic metadata differed by source and by participant and was supplied without curation.

In Seattle, one collaborating source enrolled patients while the infection was active and tracked those patients longitudinally over the course of disease. Each collaborating institution followed its own protocols to collect whole blood in K2EDTA tubes. For TCRbeta analysis, collaborators shipped samples as frozen whole blood, isolated PBMCs, or DNA extracted from either of those sample types. TCRbeta CDR3 regions were amplified from genomic DNA by means of the immunoSEQ Assay, a bias-controlled multiplex PCR. The paper's processing steps were these. The number of nucleated cells in each sample was estimated from the amplification of reference gene primers within the assay. Sequence reads were collapsed and filtered to measure the absolute abundance of every unique TCRbeta CDR3 rearrangement. For each sample, productive Simpson clonality was calculated by taking the square root of Simpson's diversity index across productive rearrangements. TCRdb limited this immuneACCESS table to in-frame rearrangements with V and J called. A share of clones is missing; checked studies link under half to unresolved V genes, and the rest is unexplained. Clone size and the V and J calls come from that table; the DNA yielded D and trimming. Here the sample has around 150,000 clones; about 90% occur a single time. The leading ten clones occupy 4.8% of the sample.

The receptor chain draws on TRBV24-1 and TRBJ1-1; the junction holds 11 bases that match TRBD1. This clonotype was sampled from a young man with COVID-19, enrolled during active disease. Sequencing was carried out using peripheral blood. The bases are TGTGCCACCAGTGACAGACAATCCGGGACAGGGGGGAGAGCTTTCTTT. It translates to CATSDRQSGTGGRAFF.